This TCR beta chain is drawn from a study of T-cell memory formation after mild COVID-19. TCRdb used MiXCR to reprocess the 5' RACE reads, holding one entry per CDR3 protein. Of under 200,000 distinct CDR3 sequences detected, around a tenth appear once; the ten largest clones hold about 3.8%. The CDR3 is made up of 14 amino acids. From germline, CDR1 is LGHNA and CDR2 YNFKEQ. V was cut by 4 bases and J by 7 bases, with 17 bases left in between. The table lists this clonotype with many counts. The receptor was derived from a man between 18 and 29 years old who had mild COVID-19 (a few samples of this study predate the infection). Cell type and time point are not known. The sample taken for sequencing was PBMCs or a T cell subset sorted from them (not recorded which). V gene TRBV4-2 combines with J gene TRBJ2-7, with a tentative D call TRBD1 (6 bases). CDR3 DNA: TGTGCCAGCAGCCCTGGGCAGGGGAATCGGGAGCAGTACTTC. Amino acid sequence: CASSPGQGNREQYF.